Listed here are 13 T cell receptor beta chains from one sample, sequenced in a study of identical twins. Each CDR3 protein is one row after TCRdb ran MiXCR on the 5' RACE reads. This table holds around 220,000 distinct CDR3 sequences, over 11% found once. The sequencing sample was made of memory (CD45RO+) T cells sorted from blood. The receptor source for this set is a woman between 18 and 30 years old in good health.

The genes are TRBV4-2 and TRBJ2-5; 8 nucleotides line up with TRBD2. This CDR3 region has 17 residues. Germline V gene data show CDR1 as LGHNA and CDR2 as YNFKEQ. The V and J ends lost 0 bases and 4 bases, in that order; junction bases with no gene match: 10. The CDR3 region is CASSQDRASGLRETQYF. The CDR3 DNA sequence: TGTGCCAGCAGCCAAGATAGGGCTAGCGGGCTGAGAGAGACCCAGTACTTC.

The J gene is TRBJ1-2, the V gene TRBV7-2, with no clear D. CDR1 is SGHTA, CDR2 FQGNSA, per germline. V lost 2 bases and J 4 bases, leaving 14 bases between the germline ends. The length of the CDR3 is 15 residues. The CDR3 sequence is CASSLQATETYGYTF. The CDR3 region has the DNA TGTGCCAGCAGCTTACAGGCGACGGAGACCTATGGCTACACCTTC.

V usage is TRBV6-2 or TRBV6-3 and J usage is TRBJ2-3, with 8 bases identical to TRBD2. This CDR3 has 15 amino acids. Germline CDR1 MNHEY, CDR2 SVGEGT. The V gene end was trimmed by 7 bases and the J gene end by 1 base; junction bases not matched to a gene: 7. The CDR3 is CASIQTAGGTDTQYF. CDR3 coding DNA: TGTGCCAGCATCCAGACAGCGGGGGGCACAGATACGCAGTATTTT.

The rearrangement links TRBV12-3 or TRBV12-4 to TRBJ2-1; tentatively, D is TRBD1 (6 bases). The length of the CDR3 is 17 residues. V lost 1 base to trimming and J lost 2 bases, with 15 bases between them. CDR3 residues: CASSLGVGGTAYNEQFF. CDR3 bases: TGTGCCAGCAGTTTAGGGGTAGGGGGTACGGCCTACAATGAGCAGTTCTTC.

The sample holds many counts of this clonotype. The gene calls are TRBV5-1 and TRBJ2-7; TRBD1 matches 7 bases. Germline V gives CDR1 SGHRS, CDR2 YFSETQ. The CDR3 is made up of 16 amino acids. The J segment lost 3 bases and the V segment lost 1 base, leaving 10 bases of the junction unmatched. The CDR3 reads CASSLIPWGQSYEQYF. The CDR3 DNA reads as TGCGCCAGCAGCTTGATTCCTTGGGGACAGAGCTACGAGCAGTACTTC.

This clonotype was seen many times. The rearrangement uses TRBV6-4 and TRBJ2-3; 9 bases fit TRBD2. The V gene's germline CDR1 is MRHNA and CDR2 SNTAGT. The CDR3 contains 15 residues. With V trimmed by 5 bases and J by 2 bases, 5 bases remained unmatched. CDR3 sequence: CASSSTSGHTDTQYF. The CDR3 region has the DNA TGTGCCAGCAGTTCAACTAGCGGGCACACAGATACGCAGTATTTT.

The chain combines TRBV4-1 with TRBJ2-1, with 8 bases fitting TRBD2. The CDR3 consists of 17 residues. V was clipped by 2 bases and J by 4 bases; unmatched bases: 10. Germline V gene lookup returns CDR1 MGHRA and CDR2 YSYEKL. The CDR3 DNA reads TGCGCCAGCAGCCAATTCGGGACTAGTGTTAAGTACAATGAGCAGTTCTTC. Residues: CASSQFGTSVKYNEQFF.

This clonotype occurred a few times. The chain joins TRBV12-3 or TRBV12-4 to TRBJ2-5; 12 bases line up with TRBD2. The CDR3 length is 17 residues. Trimming at V came to 7 bases and at J to 5 bases, leaving 14 bases not matched to a gene. Here the CDR3 DNA reads TGTGCCAGCAAGGCTAGCGGGGGGGCCGGCCGTGGGGAGACCCAGTACTTC. The encoded protein is CASKASGGAGRGETQYF.

This clonotype was recorded at least ten times. J is TRBJ2-7 and V is TRBV6-5; 9 nucleotides line up with TRBD2. The length of the CDR3 is 16 residues. V dropped 6 bases and J dropped 5; count of bases not matched to a gene: 14. Germline loops: CDR1 MNHEY, CDR2 SVGAGI. The CDR3 DNA reads as TGTGCCAGCAGACTCGCGGGGGCGGGAGGGCCCCACGAGCAGTACTTC. Translated: CASRLAGAGGPHEQYF.

This clonotype has just a few counts. The V and J genes are TRBV7-8 and TRBJ2-2, with a tentative D call TRBD1 (6 bases). V was shortened by 3 bases and J by 6 bases, with 14 bases between the two germline ends. The germline V gene has CDR1 SGHVS and CDR2 FQNEAQ. This CDR3 region has 15 residues. CDR3 residues: CASSFTGISAGELFF. The CDR3 DNA reads as TGTGCCAGCAGCTTTACAGGGATCTCAGCCGGGGAGCTGTTTTTT.

This clonotype was seen only a few times. This chain uses TRBV4-3 with TRBJ2-1, with TRBD2 identical over 11 bases. V was pared by 0 bases and J by 15 bases, with 13 bases of the junction left unmatched. This CDR3 region has 16 residues. CDR1 and CDR2 (germline): LGHNA, YSLEER. CDR3 sequence (DNA): TGCGCCAGCAGCCAAGATGTTAGCGGGAGGGCCAGTGACCTGTTCTTC. Protein product: CASSQDVSGRASDLFF.

The CDR3, as DNA: TGTGCCAGCAGTTCACAGTGGGGATCCTATGGCTACACCTTC. It codes for CASSSQWGSYGYTF. The chain couples TRBV12-3 or TRBV12-4 to TRBJ1-2; no clear D gene. Trimming left V 4 bases short and J 4 bases short, with 13 bases between. The CDR3 runs to 14 residues.

The chain carries TRBV15 and TRBJ1-2; TRBD1 matches at 7 bases. Per the germline V gene, CDR1 is LNHNV and CDR2 is YYDKDF (reference sequence). Germline trimming cut 10 bases from V and 3 bases from J; bases unmatched to any gene: 11. This CDR3 is built from 14 residues. The CDR3 spells CAISKDRWDYGYTF. CDR3 DNA: TGTGCCATTTCTAAGGACAGGTGGGACTATGGCTACACCTTC.